The clone carrying this T cell receptor beta chain was observed a handful of times. Amplification used 60 Vbeta primers and 13 Jbeta primers. The protocol was immunoSEQ multiplex PCR, while the TCRdb copy is restricted to in-frame clones and leaves out a portion. This repertoire shows 160,000 or so clones, 60% to 80% found once; its top ten account for over 2%. This entry comes from a study of cytomegalovirus exposure and HLA in healthy donors. The J segment lost 8 bases and the V segment lost 7 bases, leaving 15 bases of the junction unmatched. This CDR3 comprises 15 residues. Germline loops: CDR1 MNHEY, CDR2 SVGAGI.

What was sequenced was PBMCs. The chain has TRBV6-5 and TRBJ1-2; 8 positions agree with TRBD1. The sequence was obtained from a man between 60 and 75 years old in good health and CMV-seronegative. This chain's CDR3 is CASTHVGQGAGGYTF. DNA for the CDR3: TGTGCCAGCACCCACGTCGGGCAGGGGGCAGGAGGCTACACCTTC.